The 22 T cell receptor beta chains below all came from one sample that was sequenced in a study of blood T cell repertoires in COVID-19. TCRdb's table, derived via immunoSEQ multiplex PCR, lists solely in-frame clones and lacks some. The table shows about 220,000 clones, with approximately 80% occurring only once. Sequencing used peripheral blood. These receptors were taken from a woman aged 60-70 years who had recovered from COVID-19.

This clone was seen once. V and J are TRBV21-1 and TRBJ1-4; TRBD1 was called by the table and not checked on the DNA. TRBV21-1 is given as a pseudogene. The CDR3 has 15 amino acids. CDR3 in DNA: TGTGCCAGCAGCAAAGGGCGCCAGGGCCGTGAAAAACTGTTTTTT. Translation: CASSKGRQGREKLFF.

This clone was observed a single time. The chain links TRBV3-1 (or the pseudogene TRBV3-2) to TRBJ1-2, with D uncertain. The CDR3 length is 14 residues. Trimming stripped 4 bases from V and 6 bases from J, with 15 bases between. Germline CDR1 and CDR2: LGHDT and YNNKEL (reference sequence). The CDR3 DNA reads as TGTGCCAGCAGCCCTCTTCGGGGTAGCCATGGCTACACCTTC. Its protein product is CASSPLRGSHGYTF.

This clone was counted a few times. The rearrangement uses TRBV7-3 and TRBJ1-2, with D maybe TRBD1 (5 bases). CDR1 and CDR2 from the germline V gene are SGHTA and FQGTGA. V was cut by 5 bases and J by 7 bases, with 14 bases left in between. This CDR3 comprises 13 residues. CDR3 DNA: TGTGCCAGCAGCCTAGGTGGGGCAGGTGGCTACACCTTC. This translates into CASSLGGAGGYTF.

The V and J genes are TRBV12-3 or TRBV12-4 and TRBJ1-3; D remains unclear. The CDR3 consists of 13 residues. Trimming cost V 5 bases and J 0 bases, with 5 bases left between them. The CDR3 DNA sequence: TGTGCCAGCAGTCCGAGCTCTGGAAACACCATATATTTT. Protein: CASSPSSGNTIYF.

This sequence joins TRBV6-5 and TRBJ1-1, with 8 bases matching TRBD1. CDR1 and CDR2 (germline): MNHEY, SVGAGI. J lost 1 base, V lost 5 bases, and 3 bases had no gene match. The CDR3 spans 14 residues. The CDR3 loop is CASSIGQGNTEAFF. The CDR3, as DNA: TGTGCCAGCAGTATCGGACAGGGGAACACTGAAGCTTTCTTT.

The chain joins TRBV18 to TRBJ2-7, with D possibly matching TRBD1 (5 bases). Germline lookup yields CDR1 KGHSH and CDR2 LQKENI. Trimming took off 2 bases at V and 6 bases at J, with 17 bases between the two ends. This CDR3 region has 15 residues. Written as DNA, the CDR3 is TGTGCCAGCTCACCAAGGGCAGGGAATTCAGGCGAGCAGTACTTC. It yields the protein CASSPRAGNSGEQYF.

CDR3 nucleotide sequence: TGTGCCAGCAGCCCCAGGACAGGGAGCTACGAGCAGTACTTC. It is translated as CASSPRTGSYEQYF. The gene calls are TRBV9 and TRBJ2-7, with 8 bases matching TRBD1. Germline V gene sequence: CDR1 SGDLS, CDR2 YYNGEE. The CDR3 is 14 amino acids. With 4 bases clipped from V and 3 bases from J, the junction kept 6 bases outside the gene matches.

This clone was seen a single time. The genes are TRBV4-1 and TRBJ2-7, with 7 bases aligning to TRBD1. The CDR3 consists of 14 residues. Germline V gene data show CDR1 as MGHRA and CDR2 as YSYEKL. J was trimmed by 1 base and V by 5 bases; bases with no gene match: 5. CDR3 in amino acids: CASSFRQGSYEQYF. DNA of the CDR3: TGCGCCAGCAGCTTCCGACAGGGATCCTACGAGCAGTACTTC.

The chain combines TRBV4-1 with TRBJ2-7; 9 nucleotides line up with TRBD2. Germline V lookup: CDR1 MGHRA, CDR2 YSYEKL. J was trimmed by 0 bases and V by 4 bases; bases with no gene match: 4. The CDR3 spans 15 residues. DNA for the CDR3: TGCGCCAGCAGCCTGGAGCGGGGGGCCTCCTACGAGCAGTACTTC. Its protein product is CASSLERGASYEQYF.

CDR3 protein: CATSRDEVKPDEQYF. CDR3 DNA: TGTGCCACCAGCAGAGATGAGGTAAAACCGGACGAGCAGTACTTC. The gene calls are TRBV15 and TRBJ2-7; D is unresolved. The germline V and J ends were trimmed by 0 bases and 5 bases, with 14 bases remaining between them. The CDR3 extends over 15 amino acids. Germline V gene data show CDR1 as LNHNV and CDR2 as YYDKDF (reference sequence).

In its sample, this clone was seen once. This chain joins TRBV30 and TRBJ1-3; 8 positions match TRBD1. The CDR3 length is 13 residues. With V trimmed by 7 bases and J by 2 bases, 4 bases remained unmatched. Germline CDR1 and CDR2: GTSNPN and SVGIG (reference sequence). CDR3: CALTGETGNTIYF. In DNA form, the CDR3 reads TGTGCCTTGACAGGGGAGACTGGAAACACCATATATTTT.

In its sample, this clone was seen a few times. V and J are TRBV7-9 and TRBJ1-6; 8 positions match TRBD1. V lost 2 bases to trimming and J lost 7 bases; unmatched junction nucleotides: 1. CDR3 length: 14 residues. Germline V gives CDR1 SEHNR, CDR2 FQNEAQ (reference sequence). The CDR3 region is CASSLRQGNSPLHF. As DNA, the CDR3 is TGTGCCAGCAGCTTAAGACAGGGGAATTCACCCCTCCACTTT.

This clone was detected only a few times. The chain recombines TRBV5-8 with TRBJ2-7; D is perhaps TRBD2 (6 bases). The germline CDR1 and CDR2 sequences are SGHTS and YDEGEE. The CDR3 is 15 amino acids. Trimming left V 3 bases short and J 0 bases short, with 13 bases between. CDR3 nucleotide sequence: TGTGCCAGCAGCTCGGGACTGACGAGCTCCTACGAGCAGTACTTC. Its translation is CASSSGLTSSYEQYF.

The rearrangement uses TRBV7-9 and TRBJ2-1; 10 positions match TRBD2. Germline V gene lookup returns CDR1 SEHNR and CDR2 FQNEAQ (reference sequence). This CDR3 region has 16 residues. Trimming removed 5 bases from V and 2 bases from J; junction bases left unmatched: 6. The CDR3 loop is CASSPKLAGTYNEQFF. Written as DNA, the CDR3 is TGTGCCAGCAGCCCGAAACTAGCGGGGACCTACAATGAGCAGTTCTTC. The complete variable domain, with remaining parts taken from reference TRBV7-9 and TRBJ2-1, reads DTGVSQNPRHKITKRGQNVTFRCDPISEHNRLYWYRQTLGQGPEFLTYFQNEAQLEKSRLLSDRFSAERPKGSFSTLEIQRTEQGDSAMYLCASSPKLAGTYNEQFFGPGTRLTVL.

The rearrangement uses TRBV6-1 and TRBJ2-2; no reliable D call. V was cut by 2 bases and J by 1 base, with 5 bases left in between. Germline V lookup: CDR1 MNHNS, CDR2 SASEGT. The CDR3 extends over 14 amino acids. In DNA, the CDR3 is TGTGCCAGCAGTGAAACATGGAACACCGGGGAGCTGTTTTTT. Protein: CASSETWNTGELFF.

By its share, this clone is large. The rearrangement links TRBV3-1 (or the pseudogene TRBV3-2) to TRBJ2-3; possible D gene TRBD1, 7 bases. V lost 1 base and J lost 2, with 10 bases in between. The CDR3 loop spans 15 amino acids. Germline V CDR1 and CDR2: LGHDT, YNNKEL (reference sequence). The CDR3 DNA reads TGTGCCAGCAGCCAAGGCAGGGGGGACACAGATACGCAGTATTTT. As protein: CASSQGRGDTDTQYF.

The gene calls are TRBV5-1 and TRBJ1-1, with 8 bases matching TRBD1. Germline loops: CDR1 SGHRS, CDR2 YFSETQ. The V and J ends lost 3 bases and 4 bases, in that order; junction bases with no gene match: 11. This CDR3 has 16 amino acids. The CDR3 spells CASSSSLGTGGTEAFF. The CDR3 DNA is TGCGCCAGCAGCTCTTCCTTGGGGACAGGAGGCACTGAAGCTTTCTTT.

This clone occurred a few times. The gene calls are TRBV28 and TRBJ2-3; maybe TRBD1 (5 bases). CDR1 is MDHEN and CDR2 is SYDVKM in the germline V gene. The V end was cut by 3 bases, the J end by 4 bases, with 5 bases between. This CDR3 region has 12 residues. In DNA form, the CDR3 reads TGTGCCAGCAGTTTCAGGGCAGATACGCAGTATTTT. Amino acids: CASSFRADTQYF. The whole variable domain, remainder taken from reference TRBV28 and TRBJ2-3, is DVKVTQSSRYLVKRTGEKVFLECVQDMDHENMFWYRQDPGLGLRLIYFSYDVKMKEKGDIPEGYSVSREKKERFSLILESASTNQTSMYLCASSFRADTQYFGPGTRLTVL.

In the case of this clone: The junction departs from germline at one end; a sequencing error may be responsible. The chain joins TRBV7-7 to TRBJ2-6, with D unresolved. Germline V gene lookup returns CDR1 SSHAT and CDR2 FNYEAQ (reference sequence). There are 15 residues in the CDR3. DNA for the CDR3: TGTGCTAGCAGCTTTGGGCCCTCTGGGGCCAACGTCCTGACTTTC. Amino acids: CASSFGPSGANVLTF.

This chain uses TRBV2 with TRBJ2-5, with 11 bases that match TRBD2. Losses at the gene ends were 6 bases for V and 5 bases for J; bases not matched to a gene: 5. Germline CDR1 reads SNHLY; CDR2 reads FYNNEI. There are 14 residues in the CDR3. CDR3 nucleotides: TGTGCCAGCAGACTTAGCGGGGGGGGTGAGACCCAGTACTTC. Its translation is CASRLSGGGETQYF. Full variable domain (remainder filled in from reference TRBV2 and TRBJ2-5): EPEVTQTPSHQVTQMGQEVILRCVPISNHLYFYWYRQILGQKVEFLVSFYNNEISEKSEIFDDQFSVERPDGSNFTLKIRSTKLEDSAMYFCASRLSGGGETQYFGPGTRLLVL.

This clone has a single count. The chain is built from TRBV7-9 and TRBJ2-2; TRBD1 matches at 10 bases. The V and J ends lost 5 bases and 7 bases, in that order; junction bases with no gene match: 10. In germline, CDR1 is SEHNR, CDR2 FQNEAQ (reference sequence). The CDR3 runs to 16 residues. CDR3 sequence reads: CASSRPGQGYSGELFF. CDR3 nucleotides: TGTGCCAGCAGCAGACCGGGACAGGGGTATAGCGGGGAGCTGTTTTTT.

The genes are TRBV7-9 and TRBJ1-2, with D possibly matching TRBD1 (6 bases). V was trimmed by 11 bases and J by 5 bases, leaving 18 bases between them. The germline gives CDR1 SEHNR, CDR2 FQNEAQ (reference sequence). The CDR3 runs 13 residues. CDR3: CAAEDSDLYGYTF. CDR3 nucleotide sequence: TGTGCCGCCGAGGACAGCGACCTATATGGCTACACCTTC.